The next 24 T cell receptor beta chains were all read from a single sample in a study of blood T cell repertoires in COVID-19. The repertoire was sequenced with immunoSEQ multiplex PCR; TCRdb's copy has only in-frame clones and lacks some. The sample holds a few hundred thousand clones, roughly 88% seen once. The sample was PBMCs or T cells enriched from blood (not recorded which). These receptors all come from a woman aged 18-35 years who had been exposed to COVID-19.

This clone was recorded once. The chain couples TRBV10-2 to TRBJ2-1, with 7 bases lining up with TRBD2. V dropped 0 bases and J dropped 5; count of bases not matched to a gene: 7. Germline CDR1 WSHSY, CDR2 SAAADI. This CDR3 contains 16 residues. In nucleotides, the CDR3 is TGCGCCAGCAGTGAGTCATATACTAGCGTAAACAATGAGCAGTTCTTC. It translates to CASSESYTSVNNEQFF.

CDR3: CASSQDPQAYEQYF. The DNA for the CDR3 is TGCGCCAGCAGCCAAGATCCGCAGGCCTACGAGCAGTACTTC. The V and J genes are TRBV4-3 and TRBJ2-7; D gene unclear. Per the germline V gene, CDR1 is LGHNA and CDR2 is YSLEER. Trimming stripped 0 bases from V and 2 bases from J, with 8 bases between. The CDR3 covers 14 residues.

The chain employs TRBV18 and TRBJ2-7; possibly TRBD1 for D (6 bases). V was cut by 6 bases and J by 2 bases, with 20 bases left in between. Germline CDR1 reads KGHSH; CDR2 reads LQKENI. This CDR3 contains 16 residues. The CDR3 sequence: CASSHLSTDRPYEQYF. CDR3 bases: TGTGCCAGCTCGCATCTATCGACGGACAGACCCTACGAGCAGTACTTC.

The chain combines TRBV9 with TRBJ2-7; D gene ambiguous. The DNA end lines up better with TRBJ2-5; the J call may be wrong. The germline V gene has CDR1 SGDLS and CDR2 YYNGEE. CDR3 length: 13 residues. CDR3 sequence: CASSGDTLQTQYF. The DNA of the CDR3 is TGTGCCAGCAGCGGTGACACCCTTCAGACCCAGTACTTC.

The gene calls are TRBV5-1 and TRBJ1-1; a possible D gene is TRBD1 (6 bases). This CDR3 contains 18 residues. CDR1 is SGHRS, CDR2 YFSETQ, per germline. Between the trimmed V and J ends, which lost 1 base and 2 bases, there was a span of 21 bases. This CDR3 is CASSLSQLPRTENTEAFF. CDR3 coding DNA: TGCGCCAGCAGCTTGTCCCAACTCCCAAGGACAGAAAACACTGAAGCTTTCTTT.

The chain recombines TRBV4-1 with TRBJ2-1; no firm D call. In germline, CDR1 is MGHRA, CDR2 YSYEKL. This CDR3 has 15 residues. Deletions cut 0 bases from V and 1 base from J, with 7 bases between. CDR3 sequence: CASSQEAESYNEQFF. The CDR3 DNA sequence: TGCGCCAGCAGCCAAGAGGCGGAATCCTACAATGAGCAGTTCTTC.

A single count supports this clone. This chain links TRBV7-2 with TRBJ2-7; D call uncertain. The CDR3 runs to 15 residues. V dropped 5 bases and J dropped 2 bases, with 16 bases sitting between them. Germline CDR1 is SGHTA and CDR2 is FQGNSA. The CDR3 bases are TGTGCCAGCAGCCCAGACTTCTTCAACACCTACGAGCAGTACTTC. It is translated as CASSPDFFNTYEQYF. Full variable domain (rest looked up from reference TRBV7-2 and TRBJ2-7): GAGVSQSPSNKVTEKGKDVELRCDPISGHTALYWYRQSLGQGLEFLIYFQGNSAPDKSGLPSDRFSAERTGGSVSTLTIQRTQQEDSAVYLCASSPDFFNTYEQYFGPGTRLTVT.

The J gene is TRBJ2-5, the V gene TRBV11-2, with 16 bases fitting TRBD2. CDR1 is SGHAT and CDR2 is FQNNGV in the germline V gene. After removal of 3 bases from V and 5 bases from J, the junction contained 9 bases not matched to a gene. The CDR3 is 18 amino acids. DNA of the CDR3: TGTGCCAGCAGCTTGATTCCGGGACTAGCGGGGGGGTTGGAGACCCAGTACTTC. This encodes CASSLIPGLAGGLETQYF.

J is TRBJ1-2 and V is TRBV6-5, with D possibly matching TRBD1 (6 bases). V gave up 4 bases and J gave up 2 bases, with 11 bases separating them. Germline V gene lookup returns CDR1 MNHEY and CDR2 SVGAGI. The CDR3 runs to 14 residues. The CDR3 nucleotides read TGTGCCAGCAGTTCTACAGGGACGAACTATGGCTACACCTTC. Its protein product is CASSSTGTNYGYTF.

V and J are TRBV6-1 and TRBJ1-1; 9 bases map to TRBD1. CDR1 and CDR2 (germline): MNHNS, SASEGT. V was pared by 5 bases and J by 11 bases, with 15 bases of the junction left unmatched. The CDR3 runs 15 residues. Here the CDR3 DNA reads TGTGCCAGCAGTTTCGATATCGGGACAGGGATAAACGCTTTCTTT. Encoded protein: CASSFDIGTGINAFF.

This clone was observed once. The chain has TRBV9 and TRBJ1-3; 11 bases are shared with TRBD1. With V trimmed by 3 bases and J by 1 base, 6 bases remained unmatched. Germline lookup yields CDR1 SGDLS and CDR2 YYNGEE. The CDR3 covers 17 residues. The chain's CDR3 is CASSAVGDRGSGNTIYF. CDR3 sequence (DNA): TGTGCCAGCAGCGCGGTGGGGGACAGGGGGTCTGGAAACACCATATATTTT.

There are a few counts of this clone. The rearrangement joins TRBV3-1 (or the pseudogene TRBV3-2) to TRBJ1-1; D perhaps matches TRBD1 (5 bases). The V end was cut by 0 bases, the J end by 1 base, with 12 bases between. CDR3 length: 16 residues. Germline lookup yields CDR1 LGHDT and CDR2 YNNKEL (reference sequence). The CDR3 loop is CASSQDQGHPNTEAFF. CDR3 in DNA: TGTGCCAGCAGCCAAGATCAGGGTCATCCGAACACTGAAGCTTTCTTT.

The chain employs TRBV5-8 and TRBJ2-6; maybe TRBD1 (5 bases). The ends were cut back, 2 bases at V and 0 bases at J, with 6 bases in the middle. Germline V gene lookup returns CDR1 SGHTS and CDR2 YDEGEE. The CDR3 contains 15 residues. CDR3 residues: CASSLGASGANVLTF. CDR3 DNA sequence: TGTGCCAGCAGCTTAGGGGCCTCTGGGGCCAACGTCCTGACTTTC.

V gene TRBV7-9 combines with J gene TRBJ2-7, with D tentatively TRBD1 (6 bases). Germline V lookup: CDR1 SEHNR, CDR2 FQNEAQ (reference sequence). This CDR3 contains 14 residues. Trimming removed 5 bases at V and 5 bases at J, with 16 bases between. The CDR3, as DNA: TGTGCCAGCAGCGTAACAGGGATAAACGACGAGCAGTACTTC. Translated: CASSVTGINDEQYF.

As for this clone: This sample includes further DNA sequences coding for the same CDR3. The chain links TRBV5-1 to TRBJ2-3; no firm D call. The germline V gene has CDR1 SGHRS and CDR2 YFSETQ. V dropped 0 bases and J dropped 2 bases, with 7 bases sitting between them. The CDR3 loop spans 14 amino acids. CDR3 residues: CASSLGLSTDTQYF. The CDR3 DNA sequence: TGCGCCAGCAGCTTGGGTCTCTCCACAGATACGCAGTATTTT.

The V call is TRBV28, the J call TRBJ1-5; tentative D call: TRBD1 (5 bases). Germline V gene sequence: CDR1 MDHEN, CDR2 SYDVKM. The germline V and J ends were trimmed by 4 bases and 11 bases, with 15 bases remaining between them. The CDR3 is 13 residues long. The CDR3 DNA is TGTGCCAGCAGTTCTTTGGGACTTCGGACCCAGCATTTT. Protein product: CASSSLGLRTQHF. Full variable domain (missing parts from reference TRBV28 and TRBJ1-5): DVKVTQSSRYLVKRTGEKVFLECVQDMDHENMFWYRQDPGLGLRLIYFSYDVKMKEKGDIPEGYSVSREKKERFSLILESASTNQTSMYLCASSSLGLRTQHFGDGTRLSIL.

The DNA for the CDR3 is TGTGCCAGCAGAAACGACCAGGGATACTACGAGCAGTACTTC. Translated, it gives CASRNDQGYYEQYF. The V and J genes are TRBV6-5 and TRBJ2-7; TRBD1 is a possible D gene (5 bases). This CDR3 is built from 14 residues. Germline assignment: CDR1 MNHEY and CDR2 SVGAGI. V was trimmed by 6 bases and J by 3 bases, leaving 15 bases between them.

The V and J genes are TRBV7-2 and TRBJ2-6; 13 nucleotides match TRBD2. Per the germline V gene, CDR1 is SGHTA and CDR2 is FQGNSA. The CDR3 runs 19 residues. V shed 0 bases and J 3 bases; nucleotides not matched to a gene: 5. The CDR3 here is CASSLAWTSGSIGANVLTF. The CDR3, as DNA: TGTGCCAGCAGCTTAGCGTGGACTAGCGGGAGTATTGGGGCCAACGTCCTGACTTTC. Variable domain in full (rest from reference TRBV7-2 and TRBJ2-6): GAGVSQSPSNKVTEKGKDVELRCDPISGHTALYWYRQSLGQGLEFLIYFQGNSAPDKSGLPSDRFSAERTGGSVSTLTIQRTQQEDSAVYLCASSLAWTSGSIGANVLTFGAGSRLTVL.

The CDR3 sequence: CASSQTQGPSNYGYTF. CDR3 in DNA: TGCGCCAGCAGCCAGACACAGGGACCCTCTAACTATGGCTACACCTTC. The chain carries TRBV5-1 and TRBJ1-2; D may be TRBD1 (6 bases). Per the germline V gene, CDR1 is SGHRS and CDR2 is YFSETQ. V dropped 4 bases and J dropped 0 bases, with 16 bases sitting between them. This CDR3 has 16 amino acids.

The rearrangement links TRBV7-9 to TRBJ2-1, with 7 bases identical to TRBD2. The V gene's germline CDR1 is SEHNR and CDR2 FQNEAQ (reference sequence). The CDR3 runs 17 residues. V lost 0 bases and J lost 2; bases outside the gene matches: 7. The CDR3 reads CASSLAPPAGTYNEQFF. DNA for the CDR3: TGTGCCAGCAGCTTAGCTCCTCCAGCGGGAACCTACAATGAGCAGTTCTTC.

CDR3 in DNA: TGTGCCAGCAGCTTCGGGGGAGCCCAAGAGACCCAGTACTTC. Translation gives CASSFGGAQETQYF. The V gene is TRBV13, the J gene TRBJ2-5; a weak D match, TRBD2 (6 bases). The CDR3 is made up of 14 amino acids. Trimming took off 3 bases at V and 1 base at J, with 9 bases between the two ends. Germline CDR1 and CDR2: PRHDT and FYEKMQ (reference sequence).

This chain links TRBV23-1 with TRBJ2-7, with D unresolved. TRBV23-1 is reported as an ORF; its role is uncertain. Trimming shortened V by 6 bases and J by 0 bases, and 24 bases separated the two germline ends. This CDR3 comprises 18 residues. CDR3 residues: CASRPRSAVGSSSYEQYF. The CDR3 nucleotides read TGCGCCAGCAGGCCGAGGTCGGCAGTTGGCTCAAGCTCCTACGAGCAGTACTTC.

V gene TRBV18 combines with J gene TRBJ2-7; TRBD1 agrees at 7 bases. Trimming at V came to 5 bases and at J to 2 bases, leaving 3 bases not matched to a gene. The CDR3 covers 13 residues. Per the germline V gene, CDR1 is KGHSH and CDR2 is LQKENI. DNA for the CDR3: TGTGCCAGCTCAGGGACAGCTCCCTACGAGCAGTACTTC. Translating it yields CASSGTAPYEQYF.

This sequence joins TRBV4-2 and TRBJ2-1; TRBD1 might be the D (5 bases). The CDR3 consists of 14 residues. The V end lost 1 base, the J end lost 8 bases, and 12 bases lay between the germline ends. Germline CDR1 and CDR2: LGHNA and YNFKEQ. CDR3 nucleotides: TGTGCCAGCAGCCAAGGTCAGGGCTATGATGAGCAGTTCTTC. Translation: CASSQGQGYDEQFF.